The 30 T cell receptor beta chains listed next were all sequenced from one sample in a study of cytomegalovirus exposure and HLA in healthy donors. This PCR relied on a set of 60 Vbeta primers and 13 Jbeta primers. Assay: immunoSEQ multiplex PCR; the TCRdb copy retains only in-frame clones and omits some. This repertoire shows 200,000 to 250,000 clones, approximately 80% found once; its top ten account for around 3%. Sequencing was done on a sample of PBMCs. The source is a man aged 25-40 years in good health and CMV-seronegative.

This clone was detected only once. The chain combines TRBV2 with TRBJ1-6, with a weak D call TRBD1 (5 bases). Trimming left V 9 bases short and J 5 bases short, with 11 bases between. Germline CDR1 reads SNHLY; CDR2 reads FYNNEI. The CDR3 is made up of 13 amino acids. The CDR3 protein is CASDPGNNSPLHF. The DNA for the CDR3 is TGTGCCAGTGACCCAGGGAATAATTCACCCCTCCACTTT. Complete variable domain (other parts from reference TRBV2 and TRBJ1-6): EPEVTQTPSHQVTQMGQEVILRCVPISNHLYFYWYRQILGQKVEFLVSFYNNEISEKSEIFDDQFSVERPDGSNFTLKIRSTKLEDSAMYFCASDPGNNSPLHFGNGTRLTVT.

This sequence joins TRBV2 and TRBJ1-1; the match to TRBD1 covers 8 bases. The V gene end was trimmed by 4 bases and the J gene end by 1 base; junction bases not matched to a gene: 2. CDR1 and CDR2 from the germline V gene are SNHLY and FYNNEI. The CDR3 sequence is 14 residues long. In nucleotides, the CDR3 is TGTGCCAGCAGTGTCGGACAGGGGAACACTGAAGCTTTCTTT. Translation gives CASSVGQGNTEAFF.

Remarks on this clone: Other DNA sequences in this specimen translate into the identical CDR3. The chain is built from TRBV18 and TRBJ2-1; TRBD2 matches at 14 bases. The CDR3 extends over 15 amino acids. V lost 3 bases, J lost 5 bases, and 0 bases stayed unmatched. Per the germline V gene, CDR1 is KGHSH and CDR2 is LQKENI. CDR3 sequence reads: CASSPGLAGDNEQFF. The CDR3 DNA reads as TGTGCCAGCTCACCGGGACTAGCGGGGGACAATGAGCAGTTCTTC.

This clone was counted only a few times. The chain combines TRBV27 with TRBJ2-2; D call uncertain. The CDR3 length is 14 residues. The germline V gene has CDR1 MNHEY and CDR2 SMNVEV (reference sequence). The germline V and J ends were trimmed by 6 bases and 1 base, with 9 bases remaining between them. DNA for the CDR3: TGTGCCAGCAGCTCTCTTGTGAACACCGGGGAGCTGTTTTTT. It encodes CASSSLVNTGELFF.

This chain joins TRBV28 and TRBJ2-3; TRBD2 aligns across 7 bases. Trimming cost V 2 bases and J 3 bases; bases outside gene matches: 14. This CDR3 has 18 amino acids. Looked up from germline, CDR1 is MDHEN and CDR2 is SYDVKM. The CDR3 coding sequence is TGTGCCAGCAGTTTAGCCCCGAAGTCTTGGGGGGGAACAGATACGCAGTATTTT. Translated: CASSLAPKSWGGTDTQYF. Complete variable domain (other parts from reference TRBV28 and TRBJ2-3): DVKVTQSSRYLVKRTGEKVFLECVQDMDHENMFWYRQDPGLGLRLIYFSYDVKMKEKGDIPEGYSVSREKKERFSLILESASTNQTSMYLCASSLAPKSWGGTDTQYFGPGTRLTVL.

This clone appeared a single time. This chain connects TRBV2 to TRBJ2-1; 10 bases line up with TRBD1. V was clipped by 4 bases and J by 0 bases; unmatched bases: 15. This CDR3 has 20 amino acids. Per germline, CDR1 SNHLY and CDR2 FYNNEI. The CDR3 nucleotides are TGTGCCAGCAGTGTTGCCGGGACAGGGGAATACCCGAGCTCCTACAATGAGCAGTTCTTC. This sequence encodes CASSVAGTGEYPSSYNEQFF.

The rearrangement joins TRBV7-6 to TRBJ2-7; 7 nucleotides line up with TRBD1. Germline trimming cut 7 bases from V and 2 bases from J; bases unmatched to any gene: 5. The V gene's germline CDR1 is SGHVS and CDR2 FNYEAQ. This CDR3 has 13 amino acids. In nucleotides, the CDR3 is TGTGCCAGCAAACAACAGGGGACCTACGAGCAGTACTTC. Residues: CASKQQGTYEQYF.

The chain uses TRBV5-8 and TRBJ2-7, with D maybe TRBD1 (6 bases). This CDR3 has 14 amino acids. In germline, CDR1 is SGHTS, CDR2 YDEGEE. Trimming took 1 base from V and 1 from J, leaving 9 bases between them. CDR3 sequence reads: CASSLYTGSYEQYF. Here the CDR3 DNA reads TGTGCCAGCAGCTTGTACACAGGGTCCTACGAGCAGTACTTC.

This sequence joins TRBV6-6 and TRBJ2-1, with D possibly being TRBD2 (6 bases). The CDR3 has 11 residues. In germline, CDR1 is MNHNY, CDR2 SVGAGI (reference sequence). V shed 7 bases and J shed 12 bases, with 13 bases lying between them. CDR3 loop: CASTSLGGQFF. Here the CDR3 DNA reads TGTGCCAGCACTTCGCTCGGGGGGCAGTTCTTC.

This clone was recorded once. The rearrangement uses TRBV28 and TRBJ2-1; TRBD2 matches at 9 bases. Per germline, CDR1 MDHEN and CDR2 SYDVKM. The CDR3 totals 16 residues. With 5 bases clipped from V and 3 bases from J, the junction kept 8 bases outside the gene matches. The CDR3 loop reads CASSITASGVYNEQFF. The DNA of the CDR3 is TGTGCCAGCAGTATAACAGCTAGCGGGGTCTACAATGAGCAGTTCTTC.

This chain connects TRBV6-5 to TRBJ2-7, with D perhaps matching TRBD2 (6 bases). The germline gives CDR1 MNHEY, CDR2 SVGAGI. Trimming shortened V by 5 bases and J by 7 bases, and 18 bases separated the two germline ends. The CDR3 spans 14 residues. CDR3 sequence (DNA): TGTGCCAGCAGTCCCTCGGGTGGGGGGAGGGAGCAGTACTTC. Translation gives CASSPSGGGREQYF.

This chain joins TRBV2 and TRBJ1-4; D might be TRBD1 (5 bases). The germline V gene encodes CDR1 SNHLY and CDR2 FYNNEI. Trimming removed 3 bases at V and 8 bases at J, with 22 bases between. This CDR3 is 17 amino acids long. The DNA for the CDR3 is TGTGCCAGCAGTGATGGGGCAGGGCGCGAACTCGGCGAAAAACTGTTTTTT. Protein sequence: CASSDGAGRELGEKLFF. Full variable domain (outside the CDR3, taken from reference TRBV2 and TRBJ1-4): EPEVTQTPSHQVTQMGQEVILRCVPISNHLYFYWYRQILGQKVEFLVSFYNNEISEKSEIFDDQFSVERPDGSNFTLKIRSTKLEDSAMYFCASSDGAGRELGEKLFFGSGTQLSVL.

This chain links TRBV9 with TRBJ2-2, with TRBD2 identical over 8 bases. Per the germline V gene, CDR1 is SGDLS and CDR2 is YYNGEE. V lost 4 bases to trimming and J lost 3 bases; unmatched junction nucleotides: 17. The CDR3 length is 19 residues. CDR3 DNA sequence: TGTGCCAGCAGCCCCAGAGCGGGGGCTGGAGTTGGGTACACCGGGGAGCTGTTTTTT. It translates to CASSPRAGAGVGYTGELFF.

V is TRBV7-6 and J is TRBJ2-2; TRBD1 might be the D (6 bases). This CDR3 has 17 amino acids. Trimming took 7 bases from V and 0 from J, leaving 18 bases between them. Germline CDR1 and CDR2: SGHVS and FNYEAQ. CDR3 nucleotide sequence: TGTGCCAGCAACCCACTCTCCCGGACAGCGAACACCGGGGAGCTGTTTTTT. Translating gives CASNPLSRTANTGELFF.

The chain couples TRBV28 to TRBJ2-3; D unclear. The CDR3 length is 13 residues. Trimming left V 3 bases short and J 9 bases short, with 13 bases between. Per germline, CDR1 MDHEN and CDR2 SYDVKM. CDR3 DNA sequence: TGTGCCAGCAGTTTGGTACAGCCGAGAACGCAGTATTTT. This encodes CASSLVQPRTQYF.

The rearrangement uses TRBV11-2 and TRBJ1-1; maybe TRBD1 (6 bases). The CDR3 length is 14 residues. Trimming took off 2 bases at V and 10 bases at J, with 17 bases between the two ends. Per the germline V gene, CDR1 is SGHAT and CDR2 is FQNNGV. CDR3: CASSLNRARQRAFF. The CDR3 DNA is TGTGCCAGCAGCTTAAACAGGGCACGCCAACGAGCTTTCTTT. Full variable domain (outside the CDR3, taken from reference TRBV11-2 and TRBJ1-1): EAGVAQSPRYKIIEKRQSVAFWCNPISGHATLYWYQQILGQGPKLLIQFQNNGVVDDSQLPKDRFSAERLKGVDSTLKIQPAKLEDSAVYLCASSLNRARQRAFFGQGTRLTVV.

V is TRBV15 and J is TRBJ1-5, with unresolved D. V was shortened by 5 bases and J by 6 bases, with 11 bases between the two germline ends. The CDR3 has 13 residues. From germline, CDR1 is LNHNV and CDR2 YYDKDF (reference sequence). CDR3 in DNA: TGTGCCACCAGCCTCGTTAGGAGTCAGCCCCAGCATTTT. Encoded protein: CATSLVRSQPQHF. Drawing the rest from reference TRBV15 and TRBJ1-5, the complete variable domain is DAMVIQNPRYQVTQFGKPVTLSCSQTLNHNVMYWYQQKSSQAPKLLFHYYDKDFNNEADTPDNFQSRRPNTSFCFLDIRSPGLGDTAMYLCATSLVRSQPQHFGDGTRLSIL.

The chain couples TRBV7-8 to TRBJ2-7; D may be TRBD1 (6 bases). The CDR3 loop spans 14 amino acids. The V end lost 0 bases, the J end lost 2 bases, and 8 bases lay between the germline ends. CDR1 and CDR2 (germline): SGHVS, FQNEAQ. CDR3 coding DNA: TGTGCCAGCAGCTTAGCAGGACAGACCTACGAGCAGTACTTC. Amino acid sequence: CASSLAGQTYEQYF.

This clone was recorded only once. The rearrangement uses TRBV6-6 and TRBJ2-1, with 9 bases lining up with TRBD2. The trim removed 6 bases at V and 7 bases at J, leaving 10 bases unmatched. This CDR3 region has 15 residues. Germline CDR1 is MNHNY and CDR2 is SVGAGI (reference sequence). The CDR3 nucleotides read TGTGCCAGCAGGGGGCCGGGACTAGCAATAAATGAGCAGTTCTTC. This gives the protein CASRGPGLAINEQFF.

J is TRBJ1-1 and V is TRBV6-5; 9 bases are shared with TRBD1. V lost 2 bases to trimming and J lost 3 bases; unmatched junction nucleotides: 4. Germline loops: CDR1 MNHEY, CDR2 SVGAGI. The CDR3 runs 15 residues. The CDR3 nucleotides are TGTGCCAGCAGTTACACAGGGGGCGCGGACACTGAAGCTTTCTTT. Its translation is CASSYTGGADTEAFF.

The chain uses TRBV5-1 and TRBJ2-5; D is unclear. With the DNA end fitting TRBJ2-7 better, the J assignment may be wrong. Germline V gene data show CDR1 as SGHRS and CDR2 as YFSETQ. This CDR3 region has 11 residues. The CDR3 sequence: CASLSSYEQYF. The DNA for the CDR3 is TGCGCCAGCTTGAGCTCCTACGAGCAGTACTTC.

This clone was observed a few times. The chain uses TRBV29-1 and TRBJ2-7, with 8 bases fitting TRBD1. Looked up from germline, CDR1 is SQVTM and CDR2 is ANQGSEA. The CDR3 runs to 12 residues. The V gene end was trimmed by 4 bases and the J gene end by 4 bases; junction bases not matched to a gene: 3. Here the CDR3 reads CSVGDRGYEQYF. CDR3 nucleotides: TGCAGCGTTGGCGACAGGGGTTACGAGCAGTACTTC.

The chain carries TRBV6-4 and TRBJ2-7; TRBD2 might be the D (6 bases). Looked up from germline, CDR1 is MRHNA and CDR2 is SNTAGT. CDR3 length: 14 residues. Trimming removed 11 bases at V and 2 bases at J, with 19 bases between. The DNA of the CDR3 is TGTGCCGCTCACCGGGACTTCAAACCCTACGAGCAGTACTTC. Its translation is CAAHRDFKPYEQYF.

The CDR3 is CSADRGVGETF. CDR3 DNA sequence: TGCAGTGCAGACAGGGGCGTTGGCGAGACCTTC. J is TRBJ1-2 and V is TRBV20-1; TRBD1 aligns across 8 bases. Per the germline V gene, CDR1 is DFQATT and CDR2 is SNEGSKA (reference sequence). The trim removed 6 bases at V and 14 bases at J, leaving 11 bases unmatched. This CDR3 region has 11 residues.

The rearrangement links TRBV4-3 to TRBJ2-5, with D perhaps matching TRBD1 (6 bases). Trimming took 5 bases from V and 2 from J, leaving 9 bases between them. The germline CDR1 and CDR2 sequences are LGHNA and YSLEER. The CDR3 runs to 13 residues. CDR3 DNA sequence: TGCGCCAGCAGCTGGACAGTGCAAGAGACCCAGTACTTC. Translating gives CASSWTVQETQYF.

This clone was observed a single time. The V call is TRBV27, the J call TRBJ1-1; D is ambiguous. The V gene lost 11 bases and the J gene lost 6 bases, with 16 bases spanning the gap. The CDR3 loop spans 12 amino acids. Germline V gene sequence: CDR1 MNHEY, CDR2 SMNVEV (reference sequence). CDR3: CACGRVGSEAFF. CDR3 DNA sequence: TGTGCCTGCGGCCGCGTAGGTTCTGAAGCTTTCTTT.

The rearrangement joins TRBV28 to TRBJ2-7; D may be TRBD1 (5 bases). Germline lookup yields CDR1 MDHEN and CDR2 SYDVKM. Trimming took 6 bases from V and 4 from J, leaving 13 bases between them. The length of the CDR3 is 13 residues. The CDR3 DNA is TGTGCCAGCAGCCCAAGGGGCAGGTACGAGCAGTACTTC. Translating it yields CASSPRGRYEQYF.

The J gene is TRBJ1-1, the V gene TRBV19; D ambiguous. With 6 bases removed from V and 0 bases from J, the gap between germline ends came to 8 bases. This CDR3 region has 13 residues. Germline V gene lookup returns CDR1 LNHDA and CDR2 SQIVND (reference sequence). CDR3: CASSLNMNTEAFF. CDR3 in DNA: TGTGCCAGTAGCCTCAACATGAACACTGAAGCTTTCTTT.

This clone was counted between two and nine times. The genes are TRBV25-1 and TRBJ2-3; TRBD2 agrees at 7 bases. V gave up 3 bases and J gave up 2 bases; unmatched junction bases: 5. The CDR3 loop spans 15 amino acids. Germline loops: CDR1 MGHDK, CDR2 SYGVNS. This CDR3 is CASSEGRAFTDTQYF. DNA of the CDR3: TGTGCCAGCAGTGAGGGGAGGGCGTTCACAGATACGCAGTATTTT.

This clone turned up a few times. The V call is TRBV27, the J call TRBJ2-3; the match to TRBD2 covers 9 bases. The junction had 4 bases not matched to a gene; V was cut back by 2 bases and J by 4 bases. CDR1 MNHEY and CDR2 SMNVEV come from the germline V gene (reference sequence). The length of the CDR3 is 15 residues. CDR3 region: CASSLKQRGADTQYF. As DNA, the CDR3 is TGTGCCAGCAGTTTAAAGCAGCGGGGGGCAGATACGCAGTATTTT.